The next 15 T cell receptor beta chains were all read from a single sample in a study of blood T cell repertoires in COVID-19. Clones were sequenced by immunoSEQ multiplex PCR, and TCRdb holds only the in-frame ones, with some missing. The table lists several thousand clones, around 91% of them singletons. Specimen: peripheral blood. Source of these receptors: a human donor in a cohort sampled during active COVID-19.

The rearrangement links TRBV27 to TRBJ2-2; 11 nucleotides align to TRBD2. V dropped 3 bases and J dropped 6; count of bases not matched to a gene: 3. Germline V gene sequence: CDR1 MNHEY, CDR2 SMNVEV (reference sequence). This CDR3 has 15 residues. CDR3 in DNA: TGTGCCAGCAGTTTTGTAGCGGGAGGGGCCGGGGAGCTGTTTTTT. Its protein is CASSFVAGGAGELFF.

V gene TRBV7-9 combines with J gene TRBJ2-1; 7 nucleotides agree with TRBD2. CDR3 length equals 13 residues. The germline V gene has CDR1 SEHNR and CDR2 FQNEAQ (reference sequence). DNA for the CDR3: TGTGCGGGGGGGGGAGTAGGGATATTTGAGCAGTTCTTC. Protein product: CAGGGVGIFEQFF.

The chain is built from TRBV6-5 and TRBJ2-7; D is possibly TRBD2 (5 bases). CDR1 and CDR2 from the germline V gene are MNHEY and SVGAGI. Trimming took off 2 bases at V and 3 bases at J, with 8 bases between the two ends. This CDR3 spans 13 amino acids. CDR3 coding DNA: TGTGCCAGCAGTTACGACGGGAACTACGAGCAGTACTTC. This sequence encodes CASSYDGNYEQYF.

The CDR3 DNA is TGCGCCAGCAGCTTCTCAGGAACAGTGGATACGCAGTATTTT. Translated: CASSFSGTVDTQYF. This chain connects TRBV5-1 to TRBJ2-3; D gene uncertain. CDR3 size: 14 residues. V shed 2 bases and J shed 6 bases, with 13 bases lying between them. CDR1 and CDR2 (germline): SGHRS, YFSETQ. The full variable domain, its missing parts supplied by reference TRBV5-1 and TRBJ2-3, is KAGVTQTPRYLIKTRGQQVTLSCSPISGHRSVSWYQQTPGQGLQFLFEYFSETQRNKGNFPGRFSGRQFSNSRSEMNVSTLELGDSALYLCASSFSGTVDTQYFGPGTRLTVL.

The genes are TRBV6-2 or TRBV6-3 and TRBJ2-2, with 8 bases lining up with TRBD2. The CDR3 length is 14 residues. V shed 5 bases and J 4 bases; nucleotides not matched to a gene: 3. Germline V gene lookup returns CDR1 MNHEY and CDR2 SVGEGT. This CDR3 reads CASSDSGITGELFF. CDR3 DNA: TGTGCCAGCAGTGATAGCGGGATCACCGGGGAGCTGTTTTTT.

J is TRBJ2-7 and V is TRBV6-5, with D possibly TRBD2 on 6 matching bases. This CDR3 contains 14 residues. CDR1 is MNHEY and CDR2 is SVGAGI in the germline V gene. Trimming took 0 bases from V and 4 from J, leaving 10 bases between them. The CDR3 protein is CASSYSAGRYEQYF. The CDR3 nucleotides are TGTGCCAGCAGTTACTCTGCGGGACGATACGAGCAGTACTTC.

The gene calls are TRBV20-1 and TRBJ2-7, with 7 bases that match TRBD2. V was clipped by 3 bases and J by 3 bases; unmatched bases: 17. Germline V gene lookup returns CDR1 DFQATT and CDR2 SNEGSKA (reference sequence). The CDR3 has 17 residues. This CDR3 is CSASPSLGGGRHYEQYF. The CDR3 coding sequence is TGCAGTGCTAGTCCTTCTCTCGGGGGAGGGCGCCACTACGAGCAGTACTTC.

J is TRBJ2-3 and V is TRBV24-1, with 9 bases fitting TRBD2. After removal of 5 bases from V and 4 bases from J, the junction contained 3 bases not matched to a gene. The CDR3 sequence is 14 residues long. Per germline, CDR1 KGHDR and CDR2 SFDVKD. CDR3: CATSGQREADTQYF. As DNA, the CDR3 is TGTGCCACCAGTGGACAGCGGGAGGCAGATACGCAGTATTTT.

V gene TRBV4-3 combines with J gene TRBJ2-2; D gene unclear. Germline CDR1 is LGHNA and CDR2 is YSLEER. The CDR3 is 13 residues long. V was pared by 7 bases and J by 6 bases, with 12 bases between. This chain's CDR3 is CASTQFGSGELFF. CDR3 nucleotides: TGCGCCAGCACTCAGTTCGGGTCCGGGGAGCTGTTTTTT.

This chain joins TRBV7-3 and TRBJ2-1; D ambiguous. The V end was cut by 4 bases, the J end by 4 bases, with 17 bases between. Per germline, CDR1 SGHTA and CDR2 FQGTGA. This CDR3 is 16 amino acids long. The chain's CDR3 is CASSSSFSAEYNEQFF. The CDR3 DNA sequence: TGTGCCAGCAGCTCTTCCTTTTCTGCGGAATACAATGAGCAGTTCTTC.

The chain has TRBV24-1 and TRBJ2-5; the D is unclear. Trimming left V 4 bases short and J 5 bases short, with 7 bases between. The CDR3 runs 12 residues. The germline gives CDR1 KGHDR, CDR2 SFDVKD. This chain's CDR3 is CATSDPSETQYF. The CDR3 DNA sequence: TGTGCCACCAGTGACCCGTCGGAGACCCAGTACTTC.

The V and J genes are TRBV13 and TRBJ2-3, with 7 bases lining up with TRBD2. CDR1 PRHDT and CDR2 FYEKMQ come from the germline V gene (reference sequence). J lost 3 bases, V lost 4 bases, and 10 bases had no gene match. The CDR3 runs 16 residues. CDR3: CASSYSTKRDTDTQYF. DNA for the CDR3: TGTGCCAGCAGCTATTCGACGAAGCGGGATACAGATACGCAGTATTTT.

The rearrangement links TRBV7-8 to TRBJ2-5; tentatively, D is TRBD2 (7 bases). V was cut by 5 bases and J by 5 bases, with 18 bases left in between. The CDR3 consists of 15 residues. Germline lookup yields CDR1 SGHVS and CDR2 FQNEAQ. The DNA of the CDR3 is TGTGCCAGCAGCCCGGGGGGCAGTGGGACGGAGACCCAGTACTTC. Its protein is CASSPGGSGTETQYF.

This rearrangement joins TRBV27 to TRBJ2-1, with 10 nucleotides matching TRBD2. V was pared by 2 bases and J by 2 bases, with 9 bases of the junction left unmatched. Germline CDR1 MNHEY, CDR2 SMNVEV (reference sequence). The CDR3 is 18 amino acids. CDR3 coding DNA: TGTGCCAGCAGTTTAGAAGCGGGAGGGCCAGGGCCCTACAATGAGCAGTTCTTC. As protein: CASSLEAGGPGPYNEQFF.

The chain uses TRBV30 and TRBJ2-7; possibly TRBD2 for D (5 bases). The V end was cut by 5 bases, the J end by 3 bases, with 11 bases between. The CDR3 loop spans 12 amino acids. The germline V gene encodes CDR1 GTSNPN and CDR2 SVGIG (reference sequence). The CDR3 loop is CAWGHGDYEQYF. The CDR3 bases are TGTGCCTGGGGGCACGGGGACTACGAGCAGTACTTC.